One sample yielded the 5 T cell receptor beta chains listed below, sequenced in a study of blood T cell repertoires in COVID-19. TCRdb's table, derived via immunoSEQ multiplex PCR, lists solely in-frame clones and lacks some. This repertoire shows 100,000 to 150,000 clones, roughly 90% found once; its top ten account for under 4.5%. The sample taken for sequencing was peripheral blood. The receptors shown here come from a middle-aged man with active COVID-19.

The chain employs TRBV19 and TRBJ2-1; 8 positions agree with TRBD2. V was pared by 5 bases and J by 2 bases, with 8 bases of the junction left unmatched. Germline assignment: CDR1 LNHDA and CDR2 SQIVND (reference sequence). The CDR3 sequence is 16 residues long. The CDR3 bases are TGTGCCAGTAGTCCAAGGACTAGCTTCACCTACAATGAGCAGTTCTTC. Translated: CASSPRTSFTYNEQFF.

This clone was observed a single time. The chain carries TRBV9 and TRBJ2-5; D possibly corresponds to TRBD2 (6 bases). The germline V and J ends were trimmed by 2 bases and 1 base, with 9 bases remaining between them. There are 14 residues in the CDR3. CDR1 SGDLS and CDR2 YYNGEE come from the germline V gene. DNA for the CDR3: TGTGCCAGCAGCGTCGGGACTCTCCAAGAGACCCAGTACTTC. The encoded protein is CASSVGTLQETQYF. The complete variable domain, with remaining parts taken from reference TRBV9 and TRBJ2-5, reads DSGVTQTPKHLITATGQRVTLRCSPRSGDLSVYWYQQSLDQGLQFLIQYYNGEERAKGNILERFSAQQFPDLHSELNLSSLELGDSALYFCASSVGTLQETQYFGPGTRLLVL.

The chain is built from TRBV18 and TRBJ2-7, with 7 nucleotides matching TRBD1. This CDR3 is 14 amino acids long. The germline V gene has CDR1 KGHSH and CDR2 LQKENI. Unmatched junction bases numbered 6, after V lost 4 bases and J lost 3 bases. CDR3 region: CASSRPGQIYEQYF. The CDR3 region has the DNA TGTGCCAGCTCACGACCGGGACAGATCTACGAGCAGTACTTC.

V is TRBV21-1 and J is TRBJ1-1; the D call in the table, TRBD1, was not verified against the DNA. TRBV21-1 is tagged as a pseudogene. The CDR3 has 15 residues. As DNA, the CDR3 is TGTGCCAGCAGCAAATCACCAGGGGTGAACACTGAAGCTTTCTTT. It translates to CASSKSPGVNTEAFF.

J is TRBJ1-4 and V is TRBV7-2, with 9 nucleotides matching TRBD1. The CDR3 has 15 residues. CDR1 and CDR2 (germline): SGHTA, FQGNSA. The V segment lost 5 bases and the J segment 7 bases; nucleotides outside the gene matches: 8. CDR3 loop: CASSTQGALGEKLFF. CDR3 coding DNA: TGTGCCAGCAGCACACAGGGGGCTCTCGGTGAAAAACTGTTTTTT.